Shown below are 13 T cell receptor beta chains from a single sample sequenced in a study of blood T cell repertoires in COVID-19. Method: immunoSEQ multiplex PCR; TCRdb's copy keeps in-frame clones and lacks some. The sample includes tens of thousands of clones, roughly 83% of them seen just once. The specimen was peripheral blood. These receptors all stem from a human donor in a cohort sampled during active COVID-19.

The rearrangement joins TRBV29-1 to TRBJ2-7, with 10 bases aligning to TRBD1. The CDR3 totals 14 residues. Germline lookup yields CDR1 SQVTM and CDR2 ANQGSEA. V lost 5 bases and J lost 2; bases outside the gene matches: 6. The CDR3 spells CSVFSGTGAYEQYF. The CDR3 bases are TGCAGCGTTTTTTCAGGGACAGGGGCCTACGAGCAGTACTTC.

In its sample, this clone was seen once. The chain links TRBV27 to TRBJ2-7; perhaps TRBD2 as D (5 bases). Germline V gives CDR1 MNHEY, CDR2 SMNVEV (reference sequence). CDR3 length: 15 residues. V lost 5 bases and J lost 3, with 17 bases in between. The CDR3 DNA sequence: TGTGCCAGCAGTACCCTGGAGCGGTTCTACTACGAGCAGTACTTC. Its protein is CASSTLERFYYEQYF.

J is TRBJ1-1 and V is TRBV4-3; D unresolved. CDR1 is LGHNA and CDR2 is YSLEER in the germline V gene. V lost 2 bases and J lost 5, with 15 bases in between. CDR3 length: 15 amino acids. DNA of the CDR3: TGCGCCAGCAGCCAACAAGGAGCAGGAGGAACTGAAGCTTTCTTT. Translated: CASSQQGAGGTEAFF.

The chain employs TRBV29-1 and TRBJ1-1, with D perhaps matching TRBD1 (6 bases). Germline V gene sequence: CDR1 SQVTM, CDR2 ANQGSEA. This CDR3 has 16 amino acids. V shed 6 bases and J shed 0 bases, with 20 bases lying between them. This CDR3 reads CSVSNRDTYLNTEAFF. In DNA, the CDR3 is TGCAGCGTCTCAAACCGGGACACCTACCTGAACACTGAAGCTTTCTTT.

The chain combines TRBV19 with TRBJ2-1; 7 nucleotides agree with TRBD2. The CDR3 contains 15 residues. The ends lost 7 bases at V and 4 bases at J; junction bases unmatched: 10. Germline-derived CDR1 and CDR2 are LNHDA and SQIVND (reference sequence). CDR3 protein: CASMGLLATYNEQFF. The CDR3 DNA follows: TGTGCCAGTATGGGACTACTAGCGACTTACAATGAGCAGTTCTTC.

The J gene is TRBJ1-6, the V gene TRBV28; TRBD1 matches at 9 bases. This CDR3 is 15 amino acids long. The germline CDR1 and CDR2 sequences are MDHEN and SYDVKM. V dropped 1 base and J dropped 7; count of bases not matched to a gene: 2. This CDR3 is CASSLSGTGNSPLHF. The CDR3 DNA is TGTGCCAGCAGTTTATCCGGGACAGGGAATTCACCCCTCCACTTT.

The chain combines TRBV5-1 with TRBJ1-4, with TRBD1 matching 10 bases. V lost 0 bases and J lost 7; bases outside the gene matches: 3. The CDR3 contains 15 residues. Germline CDR1 reads SGHRS; CDR2 reads YFSETQ. CDR3 in amino acids: CASSLGDRGTEKLFF. The CDR3 DNA reads as TGCGCCAGCAGCTTGGGGGACAGGGGAACTGAAAAACTGTTTTTT.

The genes are TRBV28 and TRBJ1-5; 8 bases map to TRBD1. Per the germline V gene, CDR1 is MDHEN and CDR2 is SYDVKM. V trimming: 5 bases; J trimming: 7 bases; junction bases outside the gene matches: 13. CDR3 size: 16 residues. This CDR3 is CASSPRRQGMRQPQHF. CDR3 bases: TGTGCCAGCAGTCCCCGCCGACAGGGGATGAGACAGCCCCAGCATTTT. Combining the CDR3 with reference TRBV28 and TRBJ1-5 gives the whole variable domain DVKVTQSSRYLVKRTGEKVFLECVQDMDHENMFWYRQDPGLGLRLIYFSYDVKMKEKGDIPEGYSVSREKKERFSLILESASTNQTSMYLCASSPRRQGMRQPQHFGDGTRLSIL.

This clone was detected a few times. V usage is TRBV30 and J usage is TRBJ1-1; D gene uncertain. Trimming cost V 4 bases and J 5 bases, with 11 bases left between them. The CDR3 runs to 12 residues. Per germline, CDR1 GTSNPN and CDR2 SVGIG (reference sequence). The CDR3 DNA reads as TGTGCCTGGAATGGGAGGAAAACTGAAGCTTTCTTT. Translation: CAWNGRKTEAFF.

This chain links TRBV2 with TRBJ1-2; 8 bases are shared with TRBD1. Germline CDR1 is SNHLY and CDR2 is FYNNEI. V lost 6 bases to trimming and J lost 4 bases; unmatched junction nucleotides: 13. The CDR3 sequence is 16 residues long. CDR3 loop: CASRGGQGGSGYGYTF. CDR3 in DNA: TGTGCCAGCAGGGGCGGACAGGGAGGGTCTGGCTATGGCTACACCTTC.

Written as DNA, the CDR3 is TGTGCCAGTAGTAGGGAGGAGACAGAGACCCAGTACTTC. It encodes CASSREETETQYF. The gene calls are TRBV19 and TRBJ2-5, with a tentative D call TRBD2 (6 bases). V was pared by 4 bases and J by 4 bases, with 10 bases between. The CDR3 length is 13 residues. Germline V gives CDR1 LNHDA, CDR2 SQIVND (reference sequence).

The CDR3 spells CATSRRDNYNEQFF. The CDR3 bases are TGTGCCACCAGCAGAAGGGACAACTACAATGAGCAGTTCTTC. V usage is TRBV15 and J usage is TRBJ2-1; weak D call: TRBD1 (6 bases). Germline loops: CDR1 LNHNV, CDR2 YYDKDF (reference sequence). V lost 2 bases to trimming and J lost 3 bases, with 8 bases between them. The CDR3 has 14 residues.

V usage is TRBV4-3 and J usage is TRBJ2-7; D remains unclear. V shed 1 base and J shed 2 bases, with 12 bases lying between them. Germline V gives CDR1 LGHNA, CDR2 YSLEER. The length of the CDR3 is 15 residues. The CDR3 loop reads CASSQVATNAYEQYF. The CDR3 DNA reads as TGCGCCAGCAGCCAAGTGGCAACGAACGCCTACGAGCAGTACTTC.